This paragraph covers one T cell receptor (beta chain) sequence. These data originate in a study of shared clonotypes between healthy human individuals. This CDR3 has 12 residues. Germline loops: CDR1 MDHEN, CDR2 SYDVKM. The V and J ends lost 9 bases and 8 bases respectively, with 16 bases between them. DNA input for the unsorted PBMC replicate PCRs was roughly 330 ng, some 29,000 T cell genomes. Method: immunoSEQ multiplex PCR; TCRdb's copy keeps in-frame clones and lacks some. The repertoire holds around 510,000 clones, with roughly four fifths as singletons. The sample consisted of PBMCs. The chain uses TRBV28 and TRBJ1-1, with D unclear. The TCR sequence derives from a woman in her thirties or forties in good health. Some clones in this sample may be carry-over from other donors' samples. The DNA of the CDR3 is TGTGCCAGTCCGGGGTTTTCGGGGGAAGCTTTCTTT. This translates into CASPGFSGEAFF.